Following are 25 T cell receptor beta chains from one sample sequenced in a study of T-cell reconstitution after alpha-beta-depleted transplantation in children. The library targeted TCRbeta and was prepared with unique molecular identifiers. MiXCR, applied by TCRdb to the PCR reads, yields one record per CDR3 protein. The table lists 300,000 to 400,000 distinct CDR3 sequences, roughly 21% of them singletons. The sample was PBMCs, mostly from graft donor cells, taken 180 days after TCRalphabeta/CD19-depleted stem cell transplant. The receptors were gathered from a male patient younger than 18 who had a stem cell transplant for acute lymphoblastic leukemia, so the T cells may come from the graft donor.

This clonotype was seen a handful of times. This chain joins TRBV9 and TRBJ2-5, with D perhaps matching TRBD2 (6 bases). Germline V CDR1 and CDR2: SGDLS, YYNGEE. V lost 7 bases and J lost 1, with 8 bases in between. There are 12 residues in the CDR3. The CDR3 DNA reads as TGTGCCAGCCGGGGGTCCCAAGAGACCCAGTACTTC. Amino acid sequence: CASRGSQETQYF.

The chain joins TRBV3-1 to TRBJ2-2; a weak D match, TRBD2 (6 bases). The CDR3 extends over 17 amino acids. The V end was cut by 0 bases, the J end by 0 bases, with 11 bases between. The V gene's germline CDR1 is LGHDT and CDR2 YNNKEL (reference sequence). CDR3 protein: CASSQDWSGANTGELFF. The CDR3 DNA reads TGTGCCAGCAGCCAAGATTGGTCGGGAGCGAACACCGGGGAGCTGTTTTTT.

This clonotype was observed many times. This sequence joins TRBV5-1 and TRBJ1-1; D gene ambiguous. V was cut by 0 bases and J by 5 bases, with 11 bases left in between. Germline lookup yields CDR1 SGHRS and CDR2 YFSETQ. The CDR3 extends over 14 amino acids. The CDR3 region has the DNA TGCGCCAGCAGCTTGGTGACCATGGGAACTGAAGCTTTCTTT. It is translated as CASSLVTMGTEAFF.

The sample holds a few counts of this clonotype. This CDR3 is CASSLDRGRFNEQFF. The CDR3 DNA reads as TGTGCCAGCAGCCTAGACAGGGGGCGATTTAATGAGCAGTTCTTC. The chain joins TRBV7-9 to TRBJ2-1, with TRBD1 identical over 10 bases. The CDR3 totals 15 residues. The germline CDR1 and CDR2 sequences are SEHNR and FQNEAQ (reference sequence). V was pared by 5 bases and J by 7 bases, with 8 bases of the junction left unmatched. The full variable domain, completed using reference TRBV7-9 and TRBJ2-1, is DTGVSQNPRHKITKRGQNVTFRCDPISEHNRLYWYRQTLGQGPEFLTYFQNEAQLEKSRLLSDRFSAERPKGSFSTLEIQRTEQGDSAMYLCASSLDRGRFNEQFFGPGTRLTVL.

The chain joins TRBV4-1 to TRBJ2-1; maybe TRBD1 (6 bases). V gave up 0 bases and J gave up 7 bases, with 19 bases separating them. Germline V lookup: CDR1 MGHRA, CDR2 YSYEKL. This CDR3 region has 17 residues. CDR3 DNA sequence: TGCGCCAGCAGCCAAGATCCAGACAGGCATTGGCTGAATGAGCAGTTCTTC. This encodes CASSQDPDRHWLNEQFF.

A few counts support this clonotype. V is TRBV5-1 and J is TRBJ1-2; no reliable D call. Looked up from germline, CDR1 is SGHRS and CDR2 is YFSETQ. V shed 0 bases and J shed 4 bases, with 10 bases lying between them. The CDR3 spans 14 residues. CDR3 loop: CASSLEGQLYGYTF. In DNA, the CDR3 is TGCGCCAGCAGCTTGGAGGGCCAGCTCTATGGCTACACCTTC.

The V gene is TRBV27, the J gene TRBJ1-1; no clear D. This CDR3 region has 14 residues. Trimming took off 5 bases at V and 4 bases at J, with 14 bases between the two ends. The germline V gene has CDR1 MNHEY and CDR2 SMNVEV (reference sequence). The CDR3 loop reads CASSLRISGTEAFF. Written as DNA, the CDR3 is TGTGCCAGCAGTCTCCGGATAAGCGGCACTGAAGCTTTCTTT.

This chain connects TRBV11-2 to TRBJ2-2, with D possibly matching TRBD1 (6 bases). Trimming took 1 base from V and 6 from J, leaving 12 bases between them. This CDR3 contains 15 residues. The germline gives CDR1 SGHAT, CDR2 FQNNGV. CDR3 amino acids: CASSLGGHTPGELFF. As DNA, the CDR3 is TGTGCCAGCAGCTTAGGGGGACACACCCCCGGGGAGCTGTTTTTT.

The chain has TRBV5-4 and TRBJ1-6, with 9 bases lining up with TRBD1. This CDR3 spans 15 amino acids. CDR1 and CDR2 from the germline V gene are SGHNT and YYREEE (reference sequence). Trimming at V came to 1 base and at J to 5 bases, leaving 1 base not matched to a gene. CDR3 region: CASSLRTGDNSPLHF. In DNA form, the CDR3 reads TGTGCCAGCAGCTTGAGGACAGGGGATAATTCACCCCTCCACTTT.

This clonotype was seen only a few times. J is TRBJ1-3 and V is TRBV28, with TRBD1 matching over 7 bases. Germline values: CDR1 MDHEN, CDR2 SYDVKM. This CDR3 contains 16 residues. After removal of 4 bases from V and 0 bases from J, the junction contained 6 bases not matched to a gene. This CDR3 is CASSSTGDASGNTIYF. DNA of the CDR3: TGTGCCAGCAGTTCCACAGGGGATGCCTCTGGAAACACCATATATTTT.

CDR3 loop: CASSLEGVYTGELFF. CDR3 DNA: TGCGCCAGCAGCTTGGAGGGGGTATACACCGGGGAGCTGTTTTTT. The J gene is TRBJ2-2, the V gene TRBV5-1, with a weak D call TRBD1 (6 bases). The V end lost 0 bases, the J end lost 3 bases, and 9 bases lay between the germline ends. CDR3 size: 15 residues. CDR1 and CDR2 from the germline V gene are SGHRS and YFSETQ. Using reference TRBV5-1 and TRBJ2-2 for the parts outside the CDR3, the full variable domain is KAGVTQTPRYLIKTRGQQVTLSCSPISGHRSVSWYQQTPGQGLQFLFEYFSETQRNKGNFPGRFSGRQFSNSRSEMNVSTLELGDSALYLCASSLEGVYTGELFFGEGSRLTVL.

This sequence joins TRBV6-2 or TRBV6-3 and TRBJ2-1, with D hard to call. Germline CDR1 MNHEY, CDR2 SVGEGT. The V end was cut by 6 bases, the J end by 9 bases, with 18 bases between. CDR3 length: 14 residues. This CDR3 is CASSLPPQPSEQFF. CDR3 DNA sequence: TGTGCCAGCAGCCTTCCCCCTCAGCCGAGTGAGCAGTTCTTC.

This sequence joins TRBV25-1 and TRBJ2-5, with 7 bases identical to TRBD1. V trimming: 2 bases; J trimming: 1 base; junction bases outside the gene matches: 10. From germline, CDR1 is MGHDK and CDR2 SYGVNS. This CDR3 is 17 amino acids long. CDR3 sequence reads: CASSEMRTGGLQETQYF. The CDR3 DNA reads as TGTGCCAGCAGTGAAATGAGGACAGGTGGACTCCAAGAGACCCAGTACTTC.

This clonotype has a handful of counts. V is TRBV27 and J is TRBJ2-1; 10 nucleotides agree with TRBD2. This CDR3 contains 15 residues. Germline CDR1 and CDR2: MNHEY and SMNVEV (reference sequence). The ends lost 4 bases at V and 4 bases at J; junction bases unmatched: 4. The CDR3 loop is CASSSTSGFYNEQFF. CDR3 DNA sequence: TGTGCCAGCAGTTCGACTAGCGGGTTTTACAATGAGCAGTTCTTC.

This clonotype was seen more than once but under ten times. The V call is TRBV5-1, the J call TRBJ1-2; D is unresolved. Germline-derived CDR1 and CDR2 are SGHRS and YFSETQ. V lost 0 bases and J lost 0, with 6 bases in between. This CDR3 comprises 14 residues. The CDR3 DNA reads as TGCGCCAGCAGCTTGGGGGTGTCTAACTATGGCTACACCTTC. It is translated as CASSLGVSNYGYTF.

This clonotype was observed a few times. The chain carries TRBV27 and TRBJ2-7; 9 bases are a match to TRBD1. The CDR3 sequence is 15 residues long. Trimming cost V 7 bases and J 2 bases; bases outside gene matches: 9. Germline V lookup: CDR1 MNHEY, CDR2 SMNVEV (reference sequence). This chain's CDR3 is CASTPDRGFTYEQYF. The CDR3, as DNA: TGTGCCAGCACCCCCGACAGGGGGTTTACCTACGAGCAGTACTTC.

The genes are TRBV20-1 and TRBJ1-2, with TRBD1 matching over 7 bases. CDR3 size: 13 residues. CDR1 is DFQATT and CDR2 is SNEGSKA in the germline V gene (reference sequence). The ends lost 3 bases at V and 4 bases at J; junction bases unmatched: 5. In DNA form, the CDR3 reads TGCAGTGCTAGGCACAGGGGAAGCTATGGCTACACCTTC. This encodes CSARHRGSYGYTF.

The CDR3 spells CASSLGRQYF. In DNA form, the CDR3 reads TGTGCCAGCAGCTTGGGACGGCAGTACTTC. J is TRBJ2-7 and V is TRBV12-3 or TRBV12-4, with D possibly being TRBD1 or TRBD2 (5 bases each). The CDR3 loop spans 10 amino acids. Trimming pared 6 bases from V and 9 bases from J, leaving 9 bases between.

CDR3: CASSLILGSYEQYF. CDR3 bases: TGCGCCAGCAGTCTAATACTAGGTTCGTACGAGCAGTACTTC. The chain is built from TRBV5-1 and TRBJ2-7; tentatively, D is TRBD2 (5 bases). The V gene's germline CDR1 is SGHRS and CDR2 YFSETQ. V was cut by 5 bases and J by 4 bases, with 16 bases left in between. The CDR3 contains 14 residues.

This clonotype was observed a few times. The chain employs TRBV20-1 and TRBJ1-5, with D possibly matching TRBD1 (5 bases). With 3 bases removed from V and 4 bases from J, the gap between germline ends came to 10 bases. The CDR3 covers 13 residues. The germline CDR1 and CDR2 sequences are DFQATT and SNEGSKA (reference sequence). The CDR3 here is CSARRTLNQPQHF. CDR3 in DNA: TGCAGTGCTAGGAGGACACTTAATCAGCCCCAGCATTTT.

This CDR3 is CATSPGLALGEGSYNEQFF. CDR3 sequence (DNA): TGTGCCACCTCGCCGGGACTAGCATTGGGAGAAGGCTCCTACAATGAGCAGTTCTTC. The chain joins TRBV24-1 to TRBJ2-1; 9 nucleotides line up with TRBD2. The CDR3 length is 19 residues. In germline, CDR1 is KGHDR, CDR2 SFDVKD. With V trimmed by 9 bases and J by 0 bases, 17 bases remained unmatched.

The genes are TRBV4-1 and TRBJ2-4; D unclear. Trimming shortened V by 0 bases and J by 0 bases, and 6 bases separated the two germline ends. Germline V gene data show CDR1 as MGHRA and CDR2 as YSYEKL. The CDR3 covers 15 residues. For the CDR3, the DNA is TGCGCCAGCAGCCAAGATTATCTAGCCAAAAACATTCAGTACTTC. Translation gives CASSQDYLAKNIQYF.

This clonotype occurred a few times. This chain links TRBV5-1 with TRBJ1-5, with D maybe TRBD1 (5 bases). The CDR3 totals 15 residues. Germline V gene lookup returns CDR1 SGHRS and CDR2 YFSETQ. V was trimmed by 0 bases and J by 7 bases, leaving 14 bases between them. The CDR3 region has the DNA TGCGCCAGCAGCTTGGATTGGGGCGCGGGGCAGCCCCAGCATTTT. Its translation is CASSLDWGAGQPQHF.

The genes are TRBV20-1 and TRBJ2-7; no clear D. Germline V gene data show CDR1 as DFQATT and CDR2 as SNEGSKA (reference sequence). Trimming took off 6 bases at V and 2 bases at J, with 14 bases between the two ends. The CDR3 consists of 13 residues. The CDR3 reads CSARSAATYEQYF. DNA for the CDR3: TGCAGTGCAAGGTCGGCGGCAACCTACGAGCAGTACTTC.

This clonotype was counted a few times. CDR3 bases: TGCGCCAGCAGCTTCCATTCTCTCGGGAGAGGCTCCTACAATGAGCAGTTCTTC. It codes for CASSFHSLGRGSYNEQFF. This chain connects TRBV5-1 to TRBJ2-1; TRBD2 might be the D (6 bases). V dropped 2 bases and J dropped 0 bases, with 18 bases sitting between them. This CDR3 is 18 amino acids long. Germline CDR1 SGHRS, CDR2 YFSETQ.